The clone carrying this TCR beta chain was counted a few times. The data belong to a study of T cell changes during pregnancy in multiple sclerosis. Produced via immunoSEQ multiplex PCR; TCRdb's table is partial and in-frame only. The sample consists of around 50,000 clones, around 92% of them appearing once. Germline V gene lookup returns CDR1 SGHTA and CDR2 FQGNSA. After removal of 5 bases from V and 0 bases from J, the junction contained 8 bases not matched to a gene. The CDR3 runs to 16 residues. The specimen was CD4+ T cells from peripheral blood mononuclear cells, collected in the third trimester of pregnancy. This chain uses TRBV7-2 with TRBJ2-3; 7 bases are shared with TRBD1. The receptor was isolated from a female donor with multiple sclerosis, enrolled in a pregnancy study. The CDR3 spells CASSERQGGSTDTQYF. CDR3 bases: TGTGCCAGCAGCGAGAGACAGGGCGGGAGCACAGATACGCAGTATTTT. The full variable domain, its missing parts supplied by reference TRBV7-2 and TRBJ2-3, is GAGVSQSPSNKVTEKGKDVELRCDPISGHTALYWYRQSLGQGLEFLIYFQGNSAPDKSGLPSDRFSAERTGGSVSTLTIQRTQQEDSAVYLCASSERQGGSTDTQYFGPGTRLTVL.